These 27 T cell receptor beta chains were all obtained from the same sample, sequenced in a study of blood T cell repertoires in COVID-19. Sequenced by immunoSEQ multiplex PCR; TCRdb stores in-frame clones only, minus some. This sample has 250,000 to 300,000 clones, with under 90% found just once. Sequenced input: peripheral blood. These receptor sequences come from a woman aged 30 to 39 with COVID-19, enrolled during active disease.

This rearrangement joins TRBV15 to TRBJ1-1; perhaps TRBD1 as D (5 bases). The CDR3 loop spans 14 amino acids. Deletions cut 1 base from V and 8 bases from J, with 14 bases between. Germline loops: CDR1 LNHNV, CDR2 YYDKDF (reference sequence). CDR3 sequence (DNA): TGTGCCACCAGCAGAGCGCGTACGCGACAGGAAGCTTTCTTT. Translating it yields CATSRARTRQEAFF.

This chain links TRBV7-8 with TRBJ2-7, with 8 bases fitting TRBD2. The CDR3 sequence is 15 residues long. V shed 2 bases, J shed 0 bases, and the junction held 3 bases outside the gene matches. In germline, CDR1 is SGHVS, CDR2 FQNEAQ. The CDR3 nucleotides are TGTGCCAGCAGCTTAAGCAGCGGGGGCTCCTACGAGCAGTACTTC. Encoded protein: CASSLSSGGSYEQYF.

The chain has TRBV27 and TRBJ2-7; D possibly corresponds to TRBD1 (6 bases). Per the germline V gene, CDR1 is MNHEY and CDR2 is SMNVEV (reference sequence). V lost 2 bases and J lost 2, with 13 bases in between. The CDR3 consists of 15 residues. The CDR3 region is CASSLSRDNPYEQYF. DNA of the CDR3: TGTGCCAGCAGTTTAAGTCGGGACAACCCCTACGAGCAGTACTTC.

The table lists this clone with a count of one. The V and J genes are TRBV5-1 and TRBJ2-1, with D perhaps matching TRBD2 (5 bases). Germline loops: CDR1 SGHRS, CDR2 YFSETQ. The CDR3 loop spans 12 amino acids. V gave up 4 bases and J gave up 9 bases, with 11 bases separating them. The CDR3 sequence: CASSLSSSEQFF. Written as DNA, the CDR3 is TGCGCCAGCAGCCTTTCTAGCTCTGAGCAGTTCTTC. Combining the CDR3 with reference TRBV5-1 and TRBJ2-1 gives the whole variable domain KAGVTQTPRYLIKTRGQQVTLSCSPISGHRSVSWYQQTPGQGLQFLFEYFSETQRNKGNFPGRFSGRQFSNSRSEMNVSTLELGDSALYLCASSLSSSEQFFGPGTRLTVL.

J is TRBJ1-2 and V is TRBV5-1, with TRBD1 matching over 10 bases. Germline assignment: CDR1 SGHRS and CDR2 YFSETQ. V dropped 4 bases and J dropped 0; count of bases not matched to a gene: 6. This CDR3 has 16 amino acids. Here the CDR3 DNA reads TGCGCCAGCAGCACCCGGACAGGGGGGTCTAACTATGGCTACACCTTC. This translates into CASSTRTGGSNYGYTF.

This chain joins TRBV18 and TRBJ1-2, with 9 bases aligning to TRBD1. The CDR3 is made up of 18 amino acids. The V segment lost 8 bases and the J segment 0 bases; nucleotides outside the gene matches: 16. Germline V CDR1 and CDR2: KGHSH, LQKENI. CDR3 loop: CASREPRDRDSPNYGYTF. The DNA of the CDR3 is TGTGCCAGCAGGGAACCTCGGGACAGGGACTCCCCTAACTATGGCTACACCTTC.

The CDR3: CASRKERRQETQYF. CDR3 coding DNA: TGTGCCAGCAGAAAAGAGAGGAGACAAGAGACCCAGTACTTC. The rearrangement joins TRBV27 to TRBJ2-5; D remains unclear. This CDR3 has 14 residues. Germline CDR1 is MNHEY and CDR2 is SMNVEV (reference sequence). V was shortened by 6 bases and J by 2 bases, with 13 bases between the two germline ends.

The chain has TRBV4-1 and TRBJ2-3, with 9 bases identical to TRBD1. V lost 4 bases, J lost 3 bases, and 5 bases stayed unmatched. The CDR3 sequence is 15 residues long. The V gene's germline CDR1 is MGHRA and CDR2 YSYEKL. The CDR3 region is CASSPRDRVTDTQYF. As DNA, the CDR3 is TGCGCCAGCAGCCCCCGGGACAGGGTAACAGATACGCAGTATTTT.

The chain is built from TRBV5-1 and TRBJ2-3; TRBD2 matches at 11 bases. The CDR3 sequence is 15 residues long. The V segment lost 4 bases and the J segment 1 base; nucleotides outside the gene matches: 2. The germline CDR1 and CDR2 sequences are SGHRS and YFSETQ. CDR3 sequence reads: CASSGGLAGTDTQYF. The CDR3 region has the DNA TGCGCCAGCAGCGGGGGACTAGCGGGCACAGATACGCAGTATTTT.

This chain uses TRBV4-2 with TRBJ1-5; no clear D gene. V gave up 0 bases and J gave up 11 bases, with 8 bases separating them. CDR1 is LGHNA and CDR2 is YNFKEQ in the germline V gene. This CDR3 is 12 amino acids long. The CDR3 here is CASSQDRRAQHF. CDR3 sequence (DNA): TGTGCCAGCAGCCAAGATCGGCGGGCCCAGCATTTT.

For the CDR3, the DNA is TGTGCCACCAGAGACAGGTCCTATAGCAATCAGCCCCAGCATTTT. Amino acids: CATRDRSYSNQPQHF. This chain connects TRBV15 to TRBJ1-5; tentative D call: TRBD1 (6 bases). V lost 6 bases and J lost 0, with 12 bases in between. The CDR3 totals 15 residues. Germline values: CDR1 LNHNV, CDR2 YYDKDF (reference sequence).

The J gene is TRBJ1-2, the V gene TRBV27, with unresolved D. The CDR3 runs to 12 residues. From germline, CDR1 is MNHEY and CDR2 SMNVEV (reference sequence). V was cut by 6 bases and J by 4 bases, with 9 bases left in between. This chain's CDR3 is CASRSTTYGYTF. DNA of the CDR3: TGTGCCAGCAGATCTACTACCTATGGCTACACCTTC.

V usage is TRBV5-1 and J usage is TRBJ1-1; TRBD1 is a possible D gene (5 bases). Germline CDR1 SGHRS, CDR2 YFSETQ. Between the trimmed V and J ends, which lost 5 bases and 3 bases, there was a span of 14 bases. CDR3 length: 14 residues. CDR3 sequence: CASSPGWMDTEAFF. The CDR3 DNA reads TGCGCCAGCAGTCCAGGGTGGATGGACACTGAAGCTTTCTTT.

CDR3 protein: CSVSTGQGVSSNQPQHF. The CDR3, as DNA: TGCAGCGTCTCAACGGGACAGGGGGTCTCTAGCAATCAGCCCCAGCATTTT. The gene calls are TRBV29-1 and TRBJ1-5; 11 bases line up with TRBD1. The CDR3 sequence is 17 residues long. CDR1 and CDR2 (germline): SQVTM, ANQGSEA. J was trimmed by 0 bases and V by 6 bases; bases with no gene match: 10.

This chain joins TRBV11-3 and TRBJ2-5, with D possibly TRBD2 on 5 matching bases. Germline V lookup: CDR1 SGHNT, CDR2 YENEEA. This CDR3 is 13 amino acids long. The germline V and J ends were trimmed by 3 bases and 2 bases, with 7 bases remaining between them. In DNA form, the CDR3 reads TGTGCCAGCAGCTTCGGACTTCAAGAGACCCAGTACTTC. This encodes CASSFGLQETQYF. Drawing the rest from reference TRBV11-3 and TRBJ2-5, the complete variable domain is EAGVVQSPRYKIIEKKQPVAFWCNPISGHNTLYWYLQNLGQGPELLIRYENEEAVDDSQLPKDRFSAERLKGVDSTLKIQPAELGDSAVYLCASSFGLQETQYFGPGTRLLVL.

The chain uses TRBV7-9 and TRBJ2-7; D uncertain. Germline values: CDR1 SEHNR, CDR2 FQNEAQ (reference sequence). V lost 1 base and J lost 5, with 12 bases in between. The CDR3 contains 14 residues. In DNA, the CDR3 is TGTGCCAGCAGCTTAGATGGCGGTGGCGACGAGCAGTACTTC. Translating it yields CASSLDGGGDEQYF.

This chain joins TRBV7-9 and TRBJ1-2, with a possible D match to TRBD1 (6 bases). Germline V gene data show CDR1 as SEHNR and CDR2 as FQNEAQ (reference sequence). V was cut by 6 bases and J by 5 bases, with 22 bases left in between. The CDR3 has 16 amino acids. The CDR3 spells CASRVETGGSTYGYTF. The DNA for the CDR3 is TGTGCCAGCAGGGTGGAGACAGGAGGCTCAACGTATGGCTACACCTTC.

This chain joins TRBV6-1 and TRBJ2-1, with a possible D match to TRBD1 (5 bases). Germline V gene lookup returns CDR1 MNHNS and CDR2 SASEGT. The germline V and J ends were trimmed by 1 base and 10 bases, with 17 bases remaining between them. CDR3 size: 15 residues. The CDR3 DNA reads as TGTGCCAGCAGTGAAGTAGTGGTAAGGGGTGGCGAGCAGTTCTTC. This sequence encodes CASSEVVVRGGEQFF.

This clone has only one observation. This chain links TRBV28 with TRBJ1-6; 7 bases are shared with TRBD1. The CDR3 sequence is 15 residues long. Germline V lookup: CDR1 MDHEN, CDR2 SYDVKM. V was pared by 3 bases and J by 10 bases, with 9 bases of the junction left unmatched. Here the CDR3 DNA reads TGTGCCAGCAGTTTTTGGCAGGGGGTCCGGTCACCCCTCCACTTT. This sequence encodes CASSFWQGVRSPLHF.

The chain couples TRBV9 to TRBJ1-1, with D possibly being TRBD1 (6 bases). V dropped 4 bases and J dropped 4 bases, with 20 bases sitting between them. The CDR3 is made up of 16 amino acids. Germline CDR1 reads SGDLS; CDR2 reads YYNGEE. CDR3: CASSPPGQRLGTEAFF. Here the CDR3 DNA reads TGTGCCAGCAGCCCCCCCGGACAGAGGTTGGGCACTGAAGCTTTCTTT. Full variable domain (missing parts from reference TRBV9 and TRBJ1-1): DSGVTQTPKHLITATGQRVTLRCSPRSGDLSVYWYQQSLDQGLQFLIQYYNGEERAKGNILERFSAQQFPDLHSELNLSSLELGDSALYFCASSPPGQRLGTEAFFGQGTRLTVV.

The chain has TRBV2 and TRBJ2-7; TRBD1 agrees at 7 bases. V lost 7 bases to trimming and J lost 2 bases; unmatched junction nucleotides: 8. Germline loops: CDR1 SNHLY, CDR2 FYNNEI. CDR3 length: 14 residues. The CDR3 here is CASTRRQGAYEQYF. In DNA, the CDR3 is TGTGCCAGCACACGACGACAGGGCGCCTACGAGCAGTACTTC.

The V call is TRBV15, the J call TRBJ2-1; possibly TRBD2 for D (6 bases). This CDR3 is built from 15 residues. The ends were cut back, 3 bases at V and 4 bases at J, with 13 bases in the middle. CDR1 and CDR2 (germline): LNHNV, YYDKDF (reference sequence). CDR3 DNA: TGTGCCACCAGCAGCGCGGGCCGGGGGTACAATGAGCAGTTCTTC. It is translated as CATSSAGRGYNEQFF. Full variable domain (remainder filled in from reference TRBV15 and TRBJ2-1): DAMVIQNPRYQVTQFGKPVTLSCSQTLNHNVMYWYQQKSSQAPKLLFHYYDKDFNNEADTPDNFQSRRPNTSFCFLDIRSPGLGDTAMYLCATSSAGRGYNEQFFGPGTRLTVL.

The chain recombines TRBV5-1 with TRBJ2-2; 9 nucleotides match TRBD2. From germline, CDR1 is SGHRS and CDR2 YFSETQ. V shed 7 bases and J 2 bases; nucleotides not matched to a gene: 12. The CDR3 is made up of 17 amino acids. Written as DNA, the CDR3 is TGCGCCAGCGCCCCGACAGCGGGGGGACTAAACACCGGGGAGCTGTTTTTT. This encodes CASAPTAGGLNTGELFF.

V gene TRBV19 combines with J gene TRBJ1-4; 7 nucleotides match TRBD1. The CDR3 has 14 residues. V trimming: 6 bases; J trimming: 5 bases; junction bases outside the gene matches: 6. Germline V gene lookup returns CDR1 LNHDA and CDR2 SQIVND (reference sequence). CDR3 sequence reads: CASRTGEVNEKLFF. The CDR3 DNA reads TGTGCCAGTAGAACAGGGGAAGTAAATGAAAAACTGTTTTTT.

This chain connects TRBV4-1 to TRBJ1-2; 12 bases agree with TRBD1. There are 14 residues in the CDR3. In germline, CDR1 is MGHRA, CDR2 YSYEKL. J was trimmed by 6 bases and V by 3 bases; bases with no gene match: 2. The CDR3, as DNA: TGCGCCAGCAGCCAGGGACAGGGGGCTAATGGCTACACCTTC. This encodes CASSQGQGANGYTF.

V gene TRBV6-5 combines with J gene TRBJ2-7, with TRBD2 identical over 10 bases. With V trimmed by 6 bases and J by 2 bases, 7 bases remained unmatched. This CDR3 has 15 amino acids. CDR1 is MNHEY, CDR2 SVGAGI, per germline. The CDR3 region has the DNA TGTGCCAGCAGGGCCCCTAGCGGGAGAACCTACGAGCAGTACTTC. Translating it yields CASRAPSGRTYEQYF.

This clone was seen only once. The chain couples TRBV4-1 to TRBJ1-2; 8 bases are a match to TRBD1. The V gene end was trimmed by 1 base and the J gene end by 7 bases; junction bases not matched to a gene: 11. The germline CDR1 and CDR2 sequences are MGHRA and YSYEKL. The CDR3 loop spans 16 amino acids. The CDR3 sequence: CASSQGTGLLFTGYTF. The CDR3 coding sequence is TGCGCCAGCAGCCAAGGGACAGGGTTACTTTTTACTGGCTACACCTTC.